This T cell receptor (beta chain) was identified during a study of T cells after yellow fever vaccination. This clonotype was observed many times. Its antigen is unknown. V was cut by 5 bases and J by 6 bases, with 17 bases left in between. Germline assignment: CDR1 LNHNV and CDR2 YYDKDF (reference sequence). The CDR3 consists of 14 residues. MiXCR, run by TCRdb on the 5' RACE reads, gives a single entry per CDR3 protein. The table records some 120,000 distinct CDR3 sequences, under 9% of them present only once. Study results and caveats: Abundant contaminating clonotypes from the bulk population could appear in FACS-sorted repertoires. Booster samples showed a return of most primary-vaccination clones (around 95% CD4, 85% to 90% CD8).

The chain combines TRBV15 with TRBJ2-7; D gene uncertain. The specimen was CD8+ T cells sorted from PBMCs, collected 45 days after the yellow fever booster vaccination. This TCR was sampled from a young man who received the YFV17D yellow fever vaccine. CDR3 loop: CATSVPQEGFEQYF. As DNA, the CDR3 is TGTGCCACCAGCGTACCCCAGGAAGGGTTCGAGCAGTACTTC.